The 27 T cell receptor beta chains below come from one sample, sequenced in a study of cytomegalovirus exposure and HLA in healthy donors. Researchers ran the PCR with 60 Vbeta and 13 Jbeta primers. Repertoires were generated with immunoSEQ multiplex PCR, while TCRdb's copy carries only in-frame clones and drops some. The sample shows around 140,000 clones, approximately 65% of them seen only once. The specimen was PBMCs. These receptor sequences come from a woman aged 55-70 years in good health and CMV-seronegative.

This chain uses TRBV5-1 with TRBJ2-7, with TRBD2 as a possible D gene (5 bases). The ends were cut back, 6 bases at V and 1 base at J, with 14 bases in the middle. The CDR3 loop spans 14 amino acids. Germline V gives CDR1 SGHRS, CDR2 YFSETQ. The CDR3 nucleotides read TGCGCCAGCACCGAGGGTGCCGGATCCTACGAGCAGTACTTC. It specifies CASTEGAGSYEQYF.

This clone has more than one count but fewer than ten. The chain's CDR3 is CAISESGGDAGELFF. The CDR3 DNA follows: TGTGCCATCAGTGAGTCGGGAGGGGACGCCGGGGAGCTGTTTTTT. V is TRBV10-3 and J is TRBJ2-2, with 7 bases aligning to TRBD2. Germline V gene sequence: CDR1 ENHRY, CDR2 SYGVKD. The J segment lost 6 bases and the V segment lost 0 bases, leaving 4 bases of the junction unmatched. CDR3 length: 15 amino acids.

The V gene is TRBV4-3, the J gene TRBJ2-1; 8 positions match TRBD2. Germline V gene data show CDR1 as LGHNA and CDR2 as YSLEER. V trimming: 1 base; J trimming: 8 bases; junction bases outside the gene matches: 10. CDR3 length: 16 amino acids. CDR3 amino acids: CASSQAPWDGRDEQFF. CDR3 coding DNA: TGCGCCAGCAGCCAAGCCCCCTGGGACGGGAGGGATGAGCAGTTCTTC.

The J gene is TRBJ2-7, the V gene TRBV9; TRBD1 matches 7 bases. CDR3 length equals 14 residues. Germline V gene lookup returns CDR1 SGDLS and CDR2 YYNGEE. V lost 4 bases and J lost 2; bases outside the gene matches: 6. CDR3 amino acids: CASSLGQATYEQYF. Written as DNA, the CDR3 is TGTGCCAGCAGCCTAGGACAGGCCACCTACGAGCAGTACTTC.

The chain combines TRBV29-1 with TRBJ2-2, with D tentatively TRBD2 (5 bases). CDR1 SQVTM and CDR2 ANQGSEA come from the germline V gene. The CDR3 consists of 16 residues. Trimming took off 4 bases at V and 4 bases at J, with 19 bases between the two ends. The CDR3 DNA is TGCAGCGTTGGGGTGGTAGTGGGAGTGGTCACCGGGGAGCTGTTTTTT. Protein product: CSVGVVVGVVTGELFF.

This clone was detected only once. The chain has TRBV5-4 and TRBJ2-2, with a tentative D call TRBD1 (6 bases). There are 15 residues in the CDR3. The V gene's germline CDR1 is SGHNT and CDR2 YYREEE (reference sequence). V dropped 3 bases and J dropped 3 bases, with 12 bases sitting between them. Written as DNA, the CDR3 is TGTGCCAGCAGCTCGACTAAGGGGGACACCGGGGAGCTGTTTTTT. Amino acid sequence: CASSSTKGDTGELFF.

This chain joins TRBV7-3 and TRBJ2-1; 8 bases agree with TRBD2. This CDR3 comprises 13 residues. Losses at the gene ends were 10 bases for V and 10 bases for J; bases not matched to a gene: 12. Germline-derived CDR1 and CDR2 are SGHTA and FQGTGA. CDR3 nucleotide sequence: TGTGCCACCCGCGGGGGGCCCGCCGGGGAGCAGTTCTTC. Its translation is CATRGGPAGEQFF.

This clone came up a few times. The V call is TRBV29-1, the J call TRBJ2-3; unclear D gene. The CDR3 extends over 11 amino acids. The germline V and J ends were trimmed by 7 bases and 6 bases, with 11 bases remaining between them. From germline, CDR1 is SQVTM and CDR2 ANQGSEA. CDR3 in DNA: TGCAGCGCCCTCGAGGCCGATACGCAGTATTTT. Its translation is CSALEADTQYF.

The chain combines TRBV18 with TRBJ1-2; unclear D gene. This CDR3 is 12 amino acids long. CDR1 and CDR2 (germline): KGHSH, LQKENI. Trimming took 8 bases from V and 0 from J, leaving 7 bases between them. In DNA, the CDR3 is TGTGCCAGCACCGGAGCTAACTATGGCTACACCTTC. It encodes CASTGANYGYTF. The full variable domain, rest sourced from reference TRBV18 and TRBJ1-2, is NAGVMQNPRHLVRRRGQEARLRCSPMKGHSHVYWYRQLPEEGLKFMVYLQKENIIDESGMPKERFSAEFPKEGPSILRIQQVVRGDSAAYFCASTGANYGYTFGSGTRLTVV.

The V call is TRBV6-5, the J call TRBJ1-1, with D tentatively TRBD1 (6 bases). V was shortened by 6 bases and J by 5 bases, with 16 bases between the two germline ends. The CDR3 contains 14 residues. The V gene's germline CDR1 is MNHEY and CDR2 SVGAGI. The CDR3 reads CASSSPGEGTEAFF. The CDR3 DNA sequence: TGTGCCAGCAGCTCGCCAGGGGAAGGAACTGAAGCTTTCTTT.

This chain connects TRBV5-4 to TRBJ1-5; unclear D gene. The CDR3 spans 13 residues. Germline CDR1 reads SGHNT; CDR2 reads YYREEE (reference sequence). Trimming left V 4 bases short and J 4 bases short, with 9 bases between. CDR3 bases: TGTGCCAGCAGCCCGACACCAAATCAGCCCCAGCATTTT. Translation: CASSPTPNQPQHF.

This chain connects TRBV6-6 to TRBJ2-7, with TRBD1 as a possible D gene (5 bases). The CDR3 is 15 amino acids. Germline V gene data show CDR1 as MNHNY and CDR2 as SVGAGI (reference sequence). The V end was cut by 2 bases, the J end by 0 bases, with 11 bases between. The CDR3 DNA reads TGTGCCAGCAGTTACCTCAAACAGGTCTCCTACGAGCAGTACTTC. This translates into CASSYLKQVSYEQYF.

This chain uses TRBV6-6 with TRBJ2-3; D is possibly TRBD1 (5 bases). Germline lookup yields CDR1 MNHNY and CDR2 SVGAGI (reference sequence). This CDR3 region has 14 residues. Trimming shortened V by 7 bases and J by 0 bases, and 11 bases separated the two germline ends. The CDR3 coding sequence is TGTGCCAGCAAGCAGGGTTCTAGCACAGATACGCAGTATTTT. Encoded protein: CASKQGSSTDTQYF.

This clone came up a few times. The chain joins TRBV23-1 to TRBJ2-3; 7 positions agree with TRBD1. TRBV23-1 carries the ORF label, with uncertain function. Trimming took 3 bases from V and 3 from J; bases not matched to a gene: 9. This CDR3 has 16 amino acids. The CDR3 spells CASSHHPGQWTDTQYF. CDR3 DNA: TGCGCCAGCAGTCACCATCCGGGACAGTGGACAGATACGCAGTATTTT.

The chain has TRBV4-2 and TRBJ2-2, with 7 nucleotides matching TRBD2. Looked up from germline, CDR1 is LGHNA and CDR2 is YNFKEQ. This CDR3 is 15 amino acids long. J was trimmed by 1 base and V by 3 bases; bases with no gene match: 2. The CDR3 is CASSHASGNTGELFF. DNA for the CDR3: TGTGCCAGCAGCCATGCTAGCGGGAACACCGGGGAGCTGTTTTTT.

The V gene is TRBV2, the J gene TRBJ1-5; TRBD1 aligns across 7 bases. Per germline, CDR1 SNHLY and CDR2 FYNNEI. V gave up 8 bases and J gave up 3 bases; unmatched junction bases: 7. The CDR3 is made up of 14 amino acids. The CDR3 reads CASQGGGNNQPQHF. CDR3 bases: TGTGCCAGCCAAGGGGGCGGCAACAATCAGCCCCAGCATTTT.

V and J are TRBV10-3 and TRBJ2-2; D remains unclear. The CDR3 covers 14 residues. Germline values: CDR1 ENHRY, CDR2 SYGVKD. The V and J ends lost 3 bases and 1 base respectively, with 6 bases between them. The CDR3 spells CAISETGNTGELFF. The DNA for the CDR3 is TGTGCCATCAGTGAAACTGGGAACACCGGGGAGCTGTTTTTT.

This clone was counted between two and nine times. The chain is built from TRBV9 and TRBJ2-3; D might be TRBD2 (6 bases). The CDR3 is 16 amino acids. V shed 4 bases and J shed 4 bases, with 19 bases lying between them. CDR1 SGDLS and CDR2 YYNGEE come from the germline V gene. This CDR3 reads CASSPGPSGGSDTQYF. The CDR3, as DNA: TGTGCCAGCAGCCCCGGGCCTTCCGGAGGGTCAGATACGCAGTATTTT.

This clone was observed once. The chain has TRBV2 and TRBJ2-7; 7 nucleotides line up with TRBD2. J was trimmed by 3 bases and V by 10 bases; bases with no gene match: 9. Germline-derived CDR1 and CDR2 are SNHLY and FYNNEI. The CDR3 consists of 13 residues. CDR3 sequence: CATKAGVDYEQYF. DNA of the CDR3: TGTGCCACGAAGGCGGGGGTCGACTACGAGCAGTACTTC.

DNA of the CDR3: TGTGCCAGTAGTATAGGGCAGGGGGGAGAGACCCAGTACTTC. Amino acid sequence: CASSIGQGGETQYF. The chain has TRBV19 and TRBJ2-5; D possibly corresponds to TRBD1 (7 bases). The V gene lost 1 base and the J gene lost 4 bases, with 10 bases spanning the gap. Germline V CDR1 and CDR2: LNHDA, SQIVND (reference sequence). CDR3 size: 14 residues.

In this sample, this clone turned up once. The chain combines TRBV27 with TRBJ2-7, with 12 bases identical to TRBD2. This CDR3 spans 14 amino acids. Germline CDR1 reads MNHEY; CDR2 reads SMNVEV (reference sequence). Trimming removed 7 bases from V and 3 bases from J; junction bases left unmatched: 4. The CDR3 coding sequence is TGTGCCAGCAAAACTAGCGGGGGGTACTACGAGCAGTACTTC. Translated: CASKTSGGYYEQYF.

This rearrangement joins TRBV5-1 to TRBJ2-1; D remains ambiguous. V was clipped by 0 bases and J by 8 bases, with 12 bases between them. The V gene's germline CDR1 is SGHRS and CDR2 YFSETQ. CDR3 length: 14 amino acids. The CDR3 DNA sequence: TGCGCCAGCAGCTTGGGAGTTTCTGTGGATGAGCAGTTCTTC. Translating it yields CASSLGVSVDEQFF.

The chain links TRBV14 to TRBJ1-5; no definite D call. The CDR3 is 13 residues long. Germline CDR1 SGHDN, CDR2 FVKESK. The V and J ends lost 0 bases and 3 bases respectively, with 3 bases between them. For the CDR3, the DNA is TGTGCCAGCAGCCAAGAATACAATCAGCCCCAGCATTTT. Amino acid sequence: CASSQEYNQPQHF.

The V call is TRBV2, the J call TRBJ2-3; 10 positions agree with TRBD1. CDR1 and CDR2 (germline): SNHLY, FYNNEI. The CDR3 consists of 15 residues. After removal of 8 bases from V and 5 bases from J, the junction contained 10 bases not matched to a gene. CDR3 nucleotides: TGTGCCAGCCGCTCGTGGGACAGGGGATTAGATACGCAGTATTTT. Protein sequence: CASRSWDRGLDTQYF.

J is TRBJ1-2 and V is TRBV9; 11 bases are shared with TRBD1. Germline assignment: CDR1 SGDLS and CDR2 YYNGEE. The V segment lost 4 bases and the J segment 6 bases; nucleotides outside the gene matches: 14. The CDR3 sequence is 17 residues long. The CDR3 is CASSSGTGGYLEHGYTF. The CDR3 DNA sequence: TGTGCCAGCAGCTCCGGGACAGGGGGATATCTGGAACATGGCTACACCTTC.

The chain couples TRBV7-2 to TRBJ2-5, with D possibly matching TRBD2 (6 bases). The CDR3 is made up of 14 amino acids. Trimming shortened V by 4 bases and J by 13 bases, and 22 bases separated the two germline ends. Per germline, CDR1 SGHTA and CDR2 FQGNSA. The CDR3 DNA sequence: TGTGCCAGCAGCTACCTGGGACTCGGCTGGGTGGGGTACTTC. Amino acids: CASSYLGLGWVGYF.

This clone has a handful of counts. The V call is TRBV6-6, the J call TRBJ2-2, with a possible D match to TRBD1 (5 bases). V lost 6 bases to trimming and J lost 0 bases, with 14 bases between them. Germline CDR1 and CDR2: MNHNY and SVGAGI (reference sequence). The CDR3 runs to 16 residues. As DNA, the CDR3 is TGTGCCAGCAGCCCTCGAAGGGGCGCGAACACCGGGGAGCTGTTTTTT. Residues: CASSPRRGANTGELFF.